The 7 T cell receptor beta chains given below trace back to one sample, sequenced in a study of identical twins. TCRdb ran MiXCR on the 5' RACE reads and lists one entry per CDR3 protein. The profile shows around 1.7 million distinct CDR3 sequences, 25% to 35% of them singletons. Sequenced sample: cord blood. These receptors all stem from a newborn girl in good health.

The chain employs TRBV5-1 and TRBJ2-3, with 10 bases aligning to TRBD2. CDR3 size: 16 residues. V lost 5 bases to trimming and J lost 2 bases; unmatched junction nucleotides: 8. Germline CDR1 SGHRS, CDR2 YFSETQ. CDR3 DNA sequence: TGCGCCAGCAGGCTTCCTAGCGGGGGATACACAGATACGCAGTATTTT. Protein product: CASRLPSGGYTDTQYF.

In its sample, this clonotype was seen a few times. The chain couples TRBV27 to TRBJ2-3; tentatively, D is TRBD2 (6 bases). This CDR3 contains 15 residues. Germline V gives CDR1 MNHEY, CDR2 SMNVEV (reference sequence). V was cut by 2 bases and J by 8 bases, with 17 bases left in between. The CDR3 DNA is TGTGCCAGCAGTTTAGGGTATAGCGGACCGGGTACGCAGTATTTT. Protein: CASSLGYSGPGTQYF.

This clonotype showed up just a few times. The V call is TRBV25-1, the J call TRBJ1-1; the D gene is possibly TRBD1 (5 bases). There are 15 residues in the CDR3. The germline V gene has CDR1 MGHDK and CDR2 SYGVNS. V was pared by 2 bases and J by 2 bases, with 12 bases between. This chain's CDR3 is CASSEGGGGNTEAFF. The CDR3 bases are TGTGCCAGCAGTGAAGGGGGGGGAGGAAACACTGAAGCTTTCTTT.

This rearrangement joins TRBV11-2 to TRBJ2-1; possibly TRBD2 for D (5 bases). V shed 2 bases and J shed 4 bases, with 12 bases lying between them. This CDR3 spans 15 amino acids. Per germline, CDR1 SGHAT and CDR2 FQNNGV. CDR3 in DNA: TGTGCCAGCAGCTTACACAGAGGGTTATACAATGAGCAGTTCTTC. This sequence encodes CASSLHRGLYNEQFF.

The chain carries TRBV20-1 and TRBJ1-2; 7 bases map to TRBD1. CDR3 length: 11 amino acids. V was pared by 4 bases and J by 5 bases, with 1 base of the junction left unmatched. CDR1 DFQATT and CDR2 SNEGSKA come from the germline V gene (reference sequence). CDR3 nucleotide sequence: TGCAGTGCTACGACAGGGTATGGCTACACCTTC. Translated: CSATTGYGYTF.

There are many counts of this clonotype. The chain links TRBV6-6 to TRBJ2-7; TRBD1 matches 9 bases. Trimming cost V 4 bases and J 7 bases; bases outside gene matches: 8. There are 14 residues in the CDR3. CDR1 is MNHNY, CDR2 SVGAGI, per germline (reference sequence). The CDR3: CASSFGTGLGEQYF. CDR3 bases: TGTGCCAGCAGTTTTGGGACAGGGTTAGGGGAGCAGTACTTC.

This rearrangement joins TRBV7-2 to TRBJ2-4; D call uncertain. The J call is doubtful: the DNA matches TRBJ2-7 better. This CDR3 has 15 residues. In germline, CDR1 is SGHTA, CDR2 FQGNSA. The CDR3 DNA sequence: TGTGCCAGCAGCTTAGCTCCGTGGGGTCTGTACGAGCAGTACTTC. This encodes CASSLAPWGLYEQYF.